This TCR beta chain was sequenced in a study of regulatory T cells in long-lasting Graves disease. Study results and caveats: Persistent disease favored TRBV28, TRBJ1-2 and TRBJ2-5. Those with persistent disease had in common more public clonotypes (fewer than 3,000) than new patients (approximately 890).

The table lists this clonotype with many counts. Antigen: not known. As to time point: persistent/refractory GD, antithyroid drugs over 5 years with positive TRAb. Preparation of the TCR library used RNA extracted from PBMCs. Recruitment took place at an endocrinology department in Xi'an, China. Arm-PCR with iRepertoire HTBI primers amplified the CDR3 regions for these TCR beta libraries. TCRdb reanalysed the multiplex PCR reads using MiXCR and keeps one entry per CDR3 protein. The table lists about 470,000 distinct CDR3 sequences, approximately 21% of them singletons. The CDR3 consists of 18 residues. Deletions cut 0 bases from V and 9 bases from J, with 21 bases between. Germline CDR1 LGHNA, CDR2 YSLEER.

The material sequenced was peripheral blood mononuclear cells (PBMCs), taken when the disease was refractory, from a patient treated with antithyroid drugs. This TCR came from a female donor with Graves disease. The chain links TRBV4-3 to TRBJ1-6; D not resolved. The CDR3 DNA follows: TGCGCCAGCAGCCAAGATTGGGGAGTGCGGGAACTAGGTTCACCCCTCCACTTT. Translation: CASSQDWGVRELGSPLHF.